The next 12 T cell receptor beta chains were all read from a single sample in a study of neurological immune-mediated disorders. TCRdb recomputed calls from the 5' RACE reads with MiXCR, one row per CDR3 protein. The profile shows almost 85,000 distinct CDR3 sequences, about 2.5% of them singletons. Sequencing was carried out using PBMCs. The receptors here all came from a woman aged 25-40 years with multiple sclerosis.

This clonotype was counted ten times or more. The chain recombines TRBV5-7 with TRBJ1-5, with D unclear. TRBV5-7 is given ORF status, its function remaining uncertain. V was cut by 0 bases and J by 0 bases, with 7 bases left in between. CDR3 length: 15 residues. Here the CDR3 DNA reads TGTGCCAGCAGCTTGGGGCACTTTAGCAATCAGCCCCAGCATTTT. Its protein product is CASSLGHFSNQPQHF.

This clonotype showed up many times. V gene TRBV29-1 combines with J gene TRBJ2-7; 12 bases line up with TRBD2. CDR3 length equals 12 residues. Germline CDR1 is SQVTM and CDR2 is ANQGSEA. Germline trimming cut 6 bases from V and 5 bases from J; bases unmatched to any gene: 2. For the CDR3, the DNA is TGCAGCGTACTAGCGGGAGGCGACGAGCAGTACTTC. This sequence encodes CSVLAGGDEQYF.

The table lists this clonotype with many counts. The V and J genes are TRBV20-1 and TRBJ2-7; D remains unclear. CDR1 DFQATT and CDR2 SNEGSKA come from the germline V gene (reference sequence). With 6 bases removed from V and 1 base from J, the gap between germline ends came to 13 bases. The CDR3 is 13 residues long. CDR3 in amino acids: CSAMGLWSYEQYF. The CDR3 nucleotides read TGCAGTGCGATGGGTCTTTGGTCCTACGAGCAGTACTTC.

In this sample, this clonotype turned up many times. The rearrangement links TRBV20-1 to TRBJ2-5, with TRBD2 identical over 12 bases. CDR3 length: 15 amino acids. The junction had 7 bases not matched to a gene; V was cut back by 3 bases and J by 5 bases. The germline CDR1 and CDR2 sequences are DFQATT and SNEGSKA (reference sequence). CDR3 sequence (DNA): TGCAGTGCTAGGACTAGCGGGAGTGATTCGGAGACCCAGTACTTC. It is translated as CSARTSGSDSETQYF.

This clonotype has a count of ten or more. J is TRBJ2-3 and V is TRBV7-2; unclear D gene. Looked up from germline, CDR1 is SGHTA and CDR2 is FQGNSA. This CDR3 is built from 13 residues. V was pared by 1 base and J by 9 bases, with 11 bases between. This chain's CDR3 is CASSLEGPRTQYF. The CDR3 region has the DNA TGTGCCAGCAGCTTAGAGGGCCCCAGGACGCAGTATTTT.

This clonotype was counted many times. This sequence joins TRBV20-1 and TRBJ2-1; D gene uncertain. The CDR3 loop spans 16 amino acids. Germline lookup yields CDR1 DFQATT and CDR2 SNEGSKA (reference sequence). The germline V and J ends were trimmed by 0 bases and 4 bases, with 16 bases remaining between them. In nucleotides, the CDR3 is TGCAGTGCTAGAGATCTGGTAGCAACCCGATACAATGAGCAGTTCTTC. Its translation is CSARDLVATRYNEQFF.

The chain employs TRBV11-1 and TRBJ2-3; a weak D match, TRBD2 (5 bases). Trimming removed 5 bases at V and 5 bases at J, with 8 bases between. This CDR3 spans 12 amino acids. Germline loops: CDR1 SGHAT, CDR2 FQDESV (reference sequence). The CDR3 region has the DNA TGTGCCAGCAGCCGAAGCGGAGATACGCAGTATTTT. It codes for CASSRSGDTQYF.

This clonotype was recorded many times. The rearrangement uses TRBV4-3 and TRBJ2-1; TRBD2 matches 11 bases. This CDR3 comprises 17 residues. The germline gives CDR1 LGHNA, CDR2 YSLEER. Losses at the gene ends were 0 bases for V and 9 bases for J; bases not matched to a gene: 10. The CDR3 reads CASSQDWALAGGFEQFF. The CDR3 DNA sequence: TGCGCCAGCAGCCAAGATTGGGCTTTAGCGGGAGGGTTTGAGCAGTTCTTC.

This clonotype appeared many times. The rearrangement links TRBV5-1 to TRBJ2-7; TRBD1 agrees at 9 bases. The CDR3 sequence is 19 residues long. Trimming cost V 3 bases and J 5 bases; bases outside gene matches: 21. Germline CDR1 and CDR2: SGHRS and YFSETQ. DNA of the CDR3: TGCGCCAGCAGCTCAGGGGACAGGGTTGGGGTAGCGGAGAGGGACGAGCAGTACTTC. This translates into CASSSGDRVGVAERDEQYF.

This clonotype was recorded at least ten times. The chain couples TRBV29-1 to TRBJ1-3, with D unclear. The germline V gene encodes CDR1 SQVTM and CDR2 ANQGSEA. The CDR3 is 11 amino acids. The V and J ends lost 7 bases and 0 bases respectively, with 4 bases between them. CDR3 in DNA: TGCAGCGCCCACTCTGGAAACACCATATATTTT. It codes for CSAHSGNTIYF. Full variable domain (remainder filled in from reference TRBV29-1 and TRBJ1-3): SAVISQKPSRDICQRGTSLTIQCQVDSQVTMMFWYRQQPGQSLTLIATANQGSEATYESGFVIDKFPISRPNLTFSTLTVSNMSPEDSSIYLCSAHSGNTIYFGEGSWLTVV.

Ten or more counts support this clonotype. The rearrangement uses TRBV10-3 and TRBJ2-7; D gene ambiguous. V lost 7 bases and J lost 2, with 12 bases in between. Germline V CDR1 and CDR2: ENHRY, SYGVKD. CDR3 length equals 13 residues. The CDR3 region has the DNA TGTGCCATCACAGCCGAGTTGGCCTACGAGCAGTACTTC. Its translation is CAITAELAYEQYF.

This clonotype was counted ten times or more. The V call is TRBV5-1, the J call TRBJ2-1, with D uncertain. Deletions cut 3 bases from V and 8 bases from J, with 9 bases between. The CDR3 has 12 amino acids. From germline, CDR1 is SGHRS and CDR2 YFSETQ. The CDR3 coding sequence is TGCGCCAGCAGCTCCCGGGTTTATGAGCAGTTCTTC. It encodes CASSSRVYEQFF.